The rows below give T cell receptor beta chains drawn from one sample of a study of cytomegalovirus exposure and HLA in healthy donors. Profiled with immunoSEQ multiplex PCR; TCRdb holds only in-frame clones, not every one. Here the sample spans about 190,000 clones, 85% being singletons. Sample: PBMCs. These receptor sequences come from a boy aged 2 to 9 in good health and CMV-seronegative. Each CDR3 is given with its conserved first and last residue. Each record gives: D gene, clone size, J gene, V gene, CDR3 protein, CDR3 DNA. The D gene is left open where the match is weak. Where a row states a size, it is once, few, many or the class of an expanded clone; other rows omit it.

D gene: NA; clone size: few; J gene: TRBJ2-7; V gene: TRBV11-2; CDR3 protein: CASEGVSYEQYF; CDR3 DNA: TGTGCCAGTGAGGGGGTCTCCTACGAGCAGTACTTC
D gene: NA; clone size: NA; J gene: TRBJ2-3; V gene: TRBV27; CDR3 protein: CASSLDFTDTQYF; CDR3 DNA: TGTGCCAGCAGTTTAGACTTCACAGATACGCAGTATTTT
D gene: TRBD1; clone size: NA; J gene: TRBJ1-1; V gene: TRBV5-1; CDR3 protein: CASSLDRGEAFF; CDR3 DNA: TGCGCCAGCAGCTTGGACAGGGGAGAAGCTTTCTTT
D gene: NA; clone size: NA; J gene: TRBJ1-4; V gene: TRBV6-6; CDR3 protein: CASSRQGNNEKLFF; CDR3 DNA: TGTGCCAGCAGTCGCCAGGGGAATAATGAAAAACTGTTTTTT
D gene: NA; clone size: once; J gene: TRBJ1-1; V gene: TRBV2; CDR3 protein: CASSDTMNTEAFF; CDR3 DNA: TGTGCCAGCAGTGATACAATGAACACTGAAGCTTTCTTT
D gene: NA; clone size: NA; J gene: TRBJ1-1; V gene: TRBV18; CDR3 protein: CASSRGDAEAFF; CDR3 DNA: TGTGCCAGCTCACGGGGGGACGCTGAAGCTTTCTTT
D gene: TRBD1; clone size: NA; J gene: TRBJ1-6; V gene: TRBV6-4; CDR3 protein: CASRSETGVANSPLHF; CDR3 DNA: TGTGCCAGCAGGTCAGAGACAGGGGTGGCCAATTCACCCCTCCACTTT
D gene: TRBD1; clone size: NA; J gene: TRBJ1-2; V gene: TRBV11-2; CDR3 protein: CASSLGQNYGYTF; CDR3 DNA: TGTGCCAGCAGCTTGGGACAGAACTATGGCTACACCTTC
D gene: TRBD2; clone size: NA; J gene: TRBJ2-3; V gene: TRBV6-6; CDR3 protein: CASRNRGGGTDTQYF; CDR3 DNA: TGTGCCAGCCGGAATCGGGGGGGTGGCACAGATACGCAGTATTTT
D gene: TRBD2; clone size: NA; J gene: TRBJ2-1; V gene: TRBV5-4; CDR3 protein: CASKPGLAGGIDEQFF; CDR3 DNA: TGTGCCAGCAAGCCGGGACTAGCGGGGGGTATAGATGAGCAGTTCTTC
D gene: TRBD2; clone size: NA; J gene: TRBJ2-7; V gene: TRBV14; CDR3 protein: CASSLSGSHEQYF; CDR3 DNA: TGTGCCAGCAGCCTCAGCGGGAGCCACGAGCAGTACTTC
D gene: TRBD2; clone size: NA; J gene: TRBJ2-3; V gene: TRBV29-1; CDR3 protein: CSVGIAGYTDTQYF; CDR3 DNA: TGCAGCGTTGGGATAGCGGGCTACACAGATACGCAGTATTTT
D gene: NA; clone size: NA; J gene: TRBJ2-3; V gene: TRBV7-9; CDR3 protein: CSSSHAQGTDTQYF; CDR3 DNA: TGTTCCAGCAGCCACGCACAGGGCACAGATACGCAGTATTTT
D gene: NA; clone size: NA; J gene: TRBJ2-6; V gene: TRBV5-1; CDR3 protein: CASTSYPPSGANVLTF; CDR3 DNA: TGCGCCAGCACGAGTTACCCTCCCTCTGGGGCCAACGTCCTGACTTTC
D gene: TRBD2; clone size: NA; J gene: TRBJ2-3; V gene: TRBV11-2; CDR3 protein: CASSRTGTSGRVGDTQYF; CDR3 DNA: TGTGCCAGCAGCCGCACCGGGACTAGCGGGAGGGTTGGAGATACGCAGTATTTT
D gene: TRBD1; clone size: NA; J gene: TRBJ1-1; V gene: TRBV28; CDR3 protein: CASSFVDRGNTEAFF; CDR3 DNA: TGTGCCAGCAGTTTTGTCGACAGGGGGAACACTGAAGCTTTCTTT
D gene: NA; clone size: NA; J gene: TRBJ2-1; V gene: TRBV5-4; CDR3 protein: CASSLDFHYNEQFF; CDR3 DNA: TGTGCCAGCAGCTTAGACTTTCACTACAATGAGCAGTTCTTC
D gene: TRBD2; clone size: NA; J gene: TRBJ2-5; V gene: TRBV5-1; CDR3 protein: CASSPTGLAGVGETQYF; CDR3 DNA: TGCGCCAGCAGCCCCACCGGACTAGCGGGAGTAGGGGAGACCCAGTACTTC
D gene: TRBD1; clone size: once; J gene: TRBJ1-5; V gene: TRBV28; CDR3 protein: CASSWDRDSNQPQHF; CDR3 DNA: TGTGCCAGCAGCTGGGACAGAGACAGCAATCAGCCCCAGCATTTT
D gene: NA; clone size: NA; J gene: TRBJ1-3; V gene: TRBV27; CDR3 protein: CASSPSISGNTIYF; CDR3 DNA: TGTGCCAGCAGTCCCTCCATCTCGGGGAACACCATATATTTT
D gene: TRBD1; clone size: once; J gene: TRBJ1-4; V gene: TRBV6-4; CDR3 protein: CASSASAGTGDEKLFF; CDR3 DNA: TGTGCCAGCAGCGCGAGCGCCGGGACAGGGGATGAAAAACTGTTTTTT
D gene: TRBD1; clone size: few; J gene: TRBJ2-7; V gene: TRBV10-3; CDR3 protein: CAISPGTESYEQYF; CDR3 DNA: TGTGCCATCAGCCCCGGGACAGAGTCCTACGAGCAGTACTTC
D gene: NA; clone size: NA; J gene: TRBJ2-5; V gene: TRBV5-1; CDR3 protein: CASSLDRGGEETQYF; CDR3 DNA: TGCGCCAGCAGCTTGGACAGGGGGGGGGAAGAGACCCAGTACTTC
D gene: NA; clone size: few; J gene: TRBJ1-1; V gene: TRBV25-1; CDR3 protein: CASSAWEGLLNTEAFF; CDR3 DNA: TGTGCCAGCAGTGCCTGGGAGGGTTTGCTGAACACTGAAGCTTTCTTT
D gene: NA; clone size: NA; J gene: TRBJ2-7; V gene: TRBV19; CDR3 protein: CASSIDPGSSYEQYF; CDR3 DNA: TGTGCCAGTAGTATAGATCCCGGGTCCTCCTACGAGCAGTACTTC
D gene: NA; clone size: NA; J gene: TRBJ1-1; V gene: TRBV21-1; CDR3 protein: CASGAPAVEAFF; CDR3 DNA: TGTGCCAGCGGAGCTCCTGCGGTTGAAGCTTTCTTT
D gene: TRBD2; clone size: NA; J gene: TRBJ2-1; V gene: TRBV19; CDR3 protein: CASTLAGTSGEQFF; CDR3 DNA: TGTGCCAGTACCTTAGCCGGGACTAGCGGTGAGCAGTTCTTC
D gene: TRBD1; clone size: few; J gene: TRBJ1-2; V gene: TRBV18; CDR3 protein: CASSPPAGGPGYTF; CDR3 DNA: TGTGCCAGCTCACCACCGGCAGGGGGCCCTGGCTACACCTTC
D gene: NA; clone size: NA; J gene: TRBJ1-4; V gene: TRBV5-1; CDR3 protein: CASSPTGATNEKLFF; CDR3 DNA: TGCGCCAGCAGCCCTACAGGAGCAACTAATGAAAAACTGTTTTTT
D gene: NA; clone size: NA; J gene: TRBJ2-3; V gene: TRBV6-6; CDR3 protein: CASSYSQDKTDTQYF; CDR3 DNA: TGTGCCAGCAGTTACTCGCAGGACAAGACAGATACGCAGTATTTT
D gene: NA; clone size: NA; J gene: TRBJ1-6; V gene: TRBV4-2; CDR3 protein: CASSQGYESSYNSPLHF; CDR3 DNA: TGTGCCAGCAGCCAAGGGTACGAGAGCTCCTATAATTCACCCCTCCACTTT
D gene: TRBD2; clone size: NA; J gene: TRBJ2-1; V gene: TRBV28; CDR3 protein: CASSRDPLGTREDEQFF; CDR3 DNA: TGTGCCAGCAGCCGCGATCCGCTCGGGACTCGGGAGGATGAGCAGTTCTTC
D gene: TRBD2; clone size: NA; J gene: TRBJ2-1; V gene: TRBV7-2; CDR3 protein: CASSLGFRLAGDEQFF; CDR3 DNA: TGTGCCAGCAGCTTAGGCTTTCGCCTAGCGGGAGATGAGCAGTTCTTC
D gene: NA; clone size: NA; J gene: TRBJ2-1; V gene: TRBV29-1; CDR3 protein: CSVGSSTYNEQFF; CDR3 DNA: TGCAGCGTTGGGTCTTCTACCTACAATGAGCAGTTCTTC
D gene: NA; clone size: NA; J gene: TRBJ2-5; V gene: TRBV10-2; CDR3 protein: CASSERDQETQYF; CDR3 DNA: TGCGCCAGCAGTGAGCGGGACCAAGAGACCCAGTACTTC
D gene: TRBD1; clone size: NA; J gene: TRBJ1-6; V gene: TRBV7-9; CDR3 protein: CASSPRTGPSPLHF; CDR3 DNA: TGTGCCAGCAGTCCTCGGACAGGACCTTCACCCCTCCACTTT
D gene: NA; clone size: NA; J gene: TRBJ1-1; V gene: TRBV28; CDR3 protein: CASSLTGKPATEAFF; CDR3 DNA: TGTGCCAGCAGTTTGACGGGTAAGCCTGCGACTGAAGCTTTCTTT
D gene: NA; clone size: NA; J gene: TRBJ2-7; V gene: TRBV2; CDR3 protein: CASIGTDSYEQYF; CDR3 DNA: TGTGCCAGTATCGGGACTGACTCCTACGAGCAGTACTTC
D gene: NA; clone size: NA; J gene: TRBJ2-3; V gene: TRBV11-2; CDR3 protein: CASSPRSDLISATDTQYF; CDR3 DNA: TGTGCCAGCAGCCCCCGGAGCGACTTGATTAGCGCGACAGATACGCAGTATTTT
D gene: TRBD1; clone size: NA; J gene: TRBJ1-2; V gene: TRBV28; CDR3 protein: CASSLTGAGGYTF; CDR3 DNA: TGTGCCAGCAGTCTGACAGGGGCTGGAGGCTACACCTTC
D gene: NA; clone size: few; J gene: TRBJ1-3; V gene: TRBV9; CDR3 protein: CASSGQGSGNTIYF; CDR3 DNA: TGTGCCAGCAGCGGGCAGGGTTCTGGAAACACCATATATTTT
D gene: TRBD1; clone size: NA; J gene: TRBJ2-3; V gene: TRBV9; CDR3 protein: CASSVVGQGAPDTQYF; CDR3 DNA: TGTGCCAGCAGCGTAGTTGGCCAGGGGGCCCCAGATACGCAGTATTTT
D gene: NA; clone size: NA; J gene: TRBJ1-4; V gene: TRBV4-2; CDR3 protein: CASSQGQENEKLFF; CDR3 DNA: TGTGCCAGCAGCCAAGGACAGGAAAATGAAAAACTGTTTTTT
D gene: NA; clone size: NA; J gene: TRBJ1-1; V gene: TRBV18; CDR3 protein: CASSPKTGWEAFF; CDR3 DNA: TGTGCCAGCTCACCTAAAACAGGATGGGAAGCTTTCTTT
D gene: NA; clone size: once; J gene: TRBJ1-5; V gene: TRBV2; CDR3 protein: CASSELRGDWGDQPQHF; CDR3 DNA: TGTGCCAGCAGTGAACTACGTGGCGATTGGGGGGACCAGCCCCAGCATTTT
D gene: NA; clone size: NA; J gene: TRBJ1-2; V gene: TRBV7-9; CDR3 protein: CASSYTDSGGGGYTF; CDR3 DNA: TGTGCCAGCAGCTACACGGACAGCGGTGGTGGTGGCTACACCTTC
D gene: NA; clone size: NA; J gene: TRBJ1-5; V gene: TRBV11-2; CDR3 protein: CASSLGRDQPQHF; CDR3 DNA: TGTGCCAGCAGCTTAGGGAGGGACCAGCCCCAGCATTTT
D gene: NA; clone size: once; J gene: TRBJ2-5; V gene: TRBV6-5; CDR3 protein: CASSYGGQETQYF; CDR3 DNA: TGTGCCAGCAGTTATGGCGGTCAAGAGACCCAGTACTTC
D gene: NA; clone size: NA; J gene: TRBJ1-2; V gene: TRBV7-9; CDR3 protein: CSSSFQGDGYTF; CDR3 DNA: TGTTCCAGCAGCTTCCAGGGTGATGGCTACACCTTC
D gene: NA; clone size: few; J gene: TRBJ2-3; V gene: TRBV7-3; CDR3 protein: CASSLWLGTDTQYF; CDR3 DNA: TGTGCCAGCAGCTTATGGCTGGGCACAGATACGCAGTATTTT
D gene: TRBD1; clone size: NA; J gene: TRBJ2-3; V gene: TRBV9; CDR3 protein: CASTLQGAHTDTQYF; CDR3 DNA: TGTGCCAGCACGTTACAGGGGGCCCACACAGATACGCAGTATTTT
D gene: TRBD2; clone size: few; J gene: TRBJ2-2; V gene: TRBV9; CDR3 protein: CASSDPSGGRAGELFF; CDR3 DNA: TGTGCCAGCAGCGACCCTAGCGGGGGGAGGGCCGGGGAGCTGTTTTTT
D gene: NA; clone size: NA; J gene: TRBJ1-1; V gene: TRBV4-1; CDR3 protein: CASSQDRAIGGEAFF; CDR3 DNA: TGCGCCAGCAGCCAAGACCGGGCCATAGGAGGTGAAGCTTTCTTT
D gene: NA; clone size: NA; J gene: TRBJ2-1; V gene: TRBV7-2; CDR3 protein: CASSLGVELEQFF; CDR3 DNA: TGTGCCAGCAGCCTAGGGGTGGAGTTGGAGCAGTTCTTC
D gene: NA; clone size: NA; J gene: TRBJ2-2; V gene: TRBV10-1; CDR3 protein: CASSASARATGELFF; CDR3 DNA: TGCGCCAGCAGTGCGTCGGCCAGGGCCACCGGGGAGCTGTTTTTT
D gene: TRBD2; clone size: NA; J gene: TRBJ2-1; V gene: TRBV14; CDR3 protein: CASSAVSGRNNEQFF; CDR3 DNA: TGTGCCAGCAGCGCCGTTAGCGGGAGGAACAATGAGCAGTTCTTC
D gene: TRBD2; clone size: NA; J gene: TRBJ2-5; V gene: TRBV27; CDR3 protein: CASSPLGTSLNF; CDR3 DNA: TGTGCCAGCAGCCCGCTCGGGACTAGCCTTAACTTC
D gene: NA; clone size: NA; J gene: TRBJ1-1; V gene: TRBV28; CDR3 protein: CASSFPLQLPAFF; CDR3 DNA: TGTGCCAGCAGTTTCCCCCTACAGTTACCAGCTTTCTTT
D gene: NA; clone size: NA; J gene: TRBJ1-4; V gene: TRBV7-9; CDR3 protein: CASLDSGWDEKLFF; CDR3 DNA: TGTGCCAGCCTGGACAGTGGCTGGGATGAAAAACTGTTTTTT